This is a list of T cell receptor beta chains from one sample in a study of T cells in localized non-small cell lung cancer. The protocol was immunoSEQ multiplex PCR, while the TCRdb copy is restricted to in-frame clones and leaves out a portion. The sample contains about 1,700 clones, less than 30% of which appear only once. The sample here was normal lung tissue next to the tumor, taken before any cancer treatment. The receptors stem from a female donor of 60 years or more with stage I lung adenocarcinoma. The CDR3 runs from the conserved cysteine through the conserved F or W. A D gene is named only where the DNA matches it firmly. Clone size is given for some rows only: seen once, a few or many times, or a class if the clone is expanded.

clone_size j_call d_call v_call cdr3_length cdr3_aa cdr3_nt
few TRBJ2-1 TRBD2 TRBV28 15 CASSWDYSSYNEQFF TGTGCCAGCAGTTGGGACTACAGCTCCTACAATGAGCAGTTCTTC
few TRBJ1-5 TRBD1 TRBV11-3 15 CASSFGRQGNQPQHF TGTGCCAGCAGCTTTGGGCGACAGGGGAATCAGCCCCAGCATTTT
few TRBJ1-4 . TRBV4-1 14 CASSRGTSDEKLFF TGCGCCAGCAGTCGGGGGACTTCGGATGAAAAACTGTTTTTT
few TRBJ2-7 . TRBV6-8 14 CASAPGTSAYEQYF TGTGCCAGCGCCCCAGGGACATCTGCCTACGAGCAGTACTTC
few TRBJ2-6 . TRBV6-8 17 CASSYSRQPSGANVLTF TGTGCCAGCAGTTACTCGAGACAGCCCTCTGGGGCCAACGTCCTGACTTTC
. TRBJ2-2 . TRBV10-2 14 CASSEGPDGGELFF TGCGCCAGCAGTGAGGGGCCTGACGGCGGGGAGCTGTTTTTT
few TRBJ2-7 . TRBV7-4 13 CASSSRQRYEQYF TGTGCCAGCAGCAGTCGACAGCGCTACGAGCAGTACTTC
large TRBJ2-1 . TRBV11-3 14 CASSSRDGHNEQFF TGTGCCAGCAGTTCCAGGGACGGCCACAATGAGCAGTTCTTC
few TRBJ2-3 . TRBV7-6 17 CASSLRPAGEVGDTQYF TGTGCCAGCAGCTTACGCCCCGCCGGGGAGGTCGGAGATACGCAGTATTTT
. TRBJ1-1 . TRBV10-1 11 CASGEGFRAFF TGCGCCAGCGGGGAAGGGTTTAGAGCTTTCTTT
large TRBJ2-7 . TRBV18 13 CASSQAGLYEQYF TGTGCCAGCTCACAAGCAGGGCTCTACGAGCAGTACTTC
few TRBJ1-1 . TRBV11-3 16 CASSLGGRGRRTEAFF TGTGCCAGCAGCTTAGGGGGTAGGGGGAGGCGAACTGAAGCTTTCTTT
large TRBJ2-7 TRBD2 TRBV29-1 13 CSATEGLLYEQYF TGCAGCGCCACCGAGGGACTACTGTACGAGCAGTACTTC
few TRBJ1-5 . TRBV19 12 CASSIGTQPQHF TGTGCCAGTAGTATAGGGACCCAGCCCCAGCATTTT
. TRBJ2-3 TRBD2 TRBV11-3 16 CASSLELAGGRDTQYF TGTGCCAGCAGCTTGGAGTTAGCGGGGGGGCGAGATACGCAGTATTTT
. TRBJ2-2 TRBD1 TRBV19 14 CASSPGQATGELFF TGTGCCAGTAGCCCGGGACAGGCGACCGGGGAGCTGTTTTTT
. TRBJ2-3 . TRBV5-1 16 CASSNGFSDGADTQYF TGCGCCAGCAGCAACGGGTTCTCTGACGGGGCAGATACGCAGTATTTT
few TRBJ2-3 TRBD1 TRBV28 15 CASSFKQGKTDTQYF TGTGCCAGCAGTTTCAAACAGGGGAAGACAGATACGCAGTATTTT
. TRBJ1-1 . TRBV6-8 13 CASSYGGYTEAFF TGTGCCAGCAGTTACGGAGGGTACACTGAAGCTTTCTTT
medium-sized TRBJ2-3 TRBD2 TRBV28 14 CASSLSGSGDTQYF TGTGCCAGCAGCCTTAGCGGGAGTGGAGATACGCAGTATTTT
few TRBJ1-5 . TRBV11-3 15 CASSLESSSNQPQHF TGTGCCAGCAGCTTAGAAAGCAGTTCCAATCAGCCCCAGCATTTT
. TRBJ2-7 TRBD2 TRBV19 14 CASSIEGLAYEQYF TGTGCCAGTAGTATAGAAGGACTAGCCTACGAGCAGTACTTC